This entry lists 17 T cell receptor beta chains sequenced from one sample in a study of beta chain features in type 1 diabetes. Expressed TCRB transcripts got sequenced, as all isolated RNA was reverse transcribed. TCRdb keeps only in-frame clones here, not all; method: immunoSEQ multiplex PCR. The profile covers roughly 330,000 clones, with roughly 12% appearing a single time and roughly 0.015% taken by the ten largest. Study-wide results and caveats: Among patients with Type 1 diabetes, TCRB CDR3s were moderately but significantly shorter in every one of the four CD4+ subsets.

The antigens these receptors bind are not known. What was sequenced was naive CD4+ T cells from blood. Receptors were obtained from a woman younger than 30 with type 1 diabetes.

This clone showed up just a few times. The CDR3 protein is CASRQTVGGPRETQYF. CDR3 bases: TGCGCCAGCAGACAGACCGTCGGGGGGCCTAGAGAGACCCAGTACTTC. The V and J genes are TRBV5-1 and TRBJ2-5, with a weak D call TRBD2 (7 bases). The CDR3 is 16 residues long. V lost 5 bases and J lost 4, with 21 bases in between. Germline CDR1 SGHRS, CDR2 YFSETQ.

This clone was observed a handful of times. The chain recombines TRBV4-1 with TRBJ1-2; TRBD1 might be the D (5 bases). The CDR3 covers 17 residues. Germline-derived CDR1 and CDR2 are MGHRA and YSYEKL. Trimming shortened V by 0 bases and J by 4 bases, and 18 bases separated the two germline ends. The CDR3 nucleotides read TGCGCCAGCAGCCAAGAGTTACCCGGGAGGGGAGGCTATGGCTACACCTTC. Protein: CASSQELPGRGGYGYTF.

The sample holds a few counts of this clone. The rearrangement joins TRBV6-5 to TRBJ2-4, with 8 bases matching TRBD1. Germline lookup yields CDR1 MNHEY and CDR2 SVGAGI. V dropped 5 bases and J dropped 9; count of bases not matched to a gene: 12. This CDR3 contains 15 residues. CDR3 region: CASSTRTGPGTIQYF. The CDR3 DNA follows: TGTGCCAGCAGTACCCGGACAGGGCCGGGGACCATTCAGTACTTC.

The chain has TRBV5-1 and TRBJ1-4; TRBD1 aligns across 7 bases. CDR1 and CDR2 (germline): SGHRS, YFSETQ. CDR3 length equals 14 residues. V was clipped by 2 bases and J by 4 bases; unmatched bases: 2. CDR3 sequence (DNA): TGCGCCAGCAGCTTCGGGACAGTTAATGAAAAACTGTTTTTT. As protein: CASSFGTVNEKLFF. Full variable domain (missing parts from reference TRBV5-1 and TRBJ1-4): KAGVTQTPRYLIKTRGQQVTLSCSPISGHRSVSWYQQTPGQGLQFLFEYFSETQRNKGNFPGRFSGRQFSNSRSEMNVSTLELGDSALYLCASSFGTVNEKLFFGSGTQLSVL.

This clone was counted between two and nine times. The chain couples TRBV7-2 to TRBJ2-1; 7 bases align to TRBD2. The junction had 8 bases not matched to a gene; V was cut back by 4 bases and J by 5 bases. The CDR3 has 15 amino acids. CDR1 and CDR2 (germline): SGHTA, FQGNSA. The CDR3 region is CASSSHSGPNNEQFF. In nucleotides, the CDR3 is TGTGCCAGCAGCTCTCATAGCGGGCCAAACAATGAGCAGTTCTTC.

This clone was counted a few times. The gene calls are TRBV6-5 and TRBJ2-1; weak D call: TRBD2 (6 bases). Germline V gives CDR1 MNHEY, CDR2 SVGAGI. The CDR3 has 15 amino acids. Trimming took off 6 bases at V and 0 bases at J, with 12 bases between the two ends. CDR3 coding DNA: TGTGCCAGCAGGATTAGGAGGGACTCCTACAATGAGCAGTTCTTC. Translated, it gives CASRIRRDSYNEQFF.

This clone was picked up a small number of times. The V gene is TRBV28, the J gene TRBJ2-5; 8 bases map to TRBD2. CDR1 MDHEN and CDR2 SYDVKM come from the germline V gene. The CDR3 is 12 amino acids. V was clipped by 6 bases and J by 5 bases; unmatched bases: 2. The CDR3, as DNA: TGTGCCAGCAGACCGGGAGGGGAGACCCAGTACTTC. It translates to CASRPGGETQYF.

Here the CDR3 reads CAISDRIHQPQHF. In nucleotides, the CDR3 is TGTGCCATCAGTGACAGGATCCATCAGCCCCAGCATTTT. This chain joins TRBV10-3 and TRBJ1-5; D not resolved. V was trimmed by 3 bases and J by 5 bases, leaving 8 bases between them. There are 13 residues in the CDR3. CDR1 and CDR2 (germline): ENHRY, SYGVKD.

This chain uses TRBV4-1 with TRBJ2-3; the match to TRBD2 covers 11 bases. CDR3 length: 18 residues. The germline V gene has CDR1 MGHRA and CDR2 YSYEKL. V lost 1 base, J lost 4 bases, and 10 bases stayed unmatched. CDR3 protein: CASSQGEAIAGGPDTQYF. The CDR3 DNA reads TGCGCCAGCAGCCAAGGGGAGGCTATAGCGGGAGGGCCAGATACGCAGTATTTT.

The sample holds a few counts of this clone. The CDR3 reads CASSRTSGINEQFF. The CDR3 bases are TGTGCCAGTAGCCGGACTAGCGGCATCAATGAGCAGTTCTTC. The chain recombines TRBV19 with TRBJ2-1; TRBD2 aligns across 10 bases. Per germline, CDR1 LNHDA and CDR2 SQIVND (reference sequence). V gave up 6 bases and J gave up 6 bases; unmatched junction bases: 5. The CDR3 length is 14 residues. Full variable domain (outside the CDR3, taken from reference TRBV19 and TRBJ2-1): DGGITQSPKYLFRKEGQNVTLSCEQNLNHDAMYWYRQDPGQGLRLIYYSQIVNDFQKGDIAEGYSVSREKKESFPLTVTSAQKNPTAFYLCASSRTSGINEQFFGPGTRLTVL.

This sequence joins TRBV7-2 and TRBJ2-5, with a possible D match to TRBD1 (6 bases). The CDR3 contains 15 residues. In germline, CDR1 is SGHTA, CDR2 FQGNSA. Between the trimmed V and J ends, which lost 5 bases and 2 bases, there was a span of 15 bases. DNA for the CDR3: TGTGCCAGCAGCCCTTCCGGGACACAACAAGAGACCCAGTACTTC. Its translation: CASSPSGTQQETQYF.

The chain combines TRBV7-9 with TRBJ2-1, with a possible D match to TRBD2 (6 bases). CDR1 is SEHNR, CDR2 FQNEAQ, per germline (reference sequence). The CDR3 is 14 amino acids. V lost 0 bases, J lost 9 bases, and 12 bases lay in between. Here the CDR3 DNA reads TGTGCCAGCAGCTTAGCCGGAGGGCCGCTTGAGCAGTTCTTC. This translates into CASSLAGGPLEQFF.

This clone was seen a few times. The V call is TRBV7-9, the J call TRBJ2-1; 10 bases are a match to TRBD2. CDR3 length equals 14 residues. The V gene's germline CDR1 is SEHNR and CDR2 FQNEAQ (reference sequence). The V gene end was trimmed by 5 bases and the J gene end by 4 bases; junction bases not matched to a gene: 2. CDR3: CASSPSGRYNEQFF. The DNA for the CDR3 is TGTGCCAGCAGCCCTAGCGGGAGATACAATGAGCAGTTCTTC.

The table lists this clone with a few counts. The V and J genes are TRBV29-1 and TRBJ1-1, with D perhaps TRBD1 (5 bases). The CDR3 totals 13 residues. From germline, CDR1 is SQVTM and CDR2 ANQGSEA. Trimming left V 6 bases short and J 5 bases short, with 16 bases between. The CDR3 spells CSVIRVGRTEAFF. In DNA, the CDR3 is TGCAGCGTGATACGGGTGGGGCGAACTGAAGCTTTCTTT.

The chain employs TRBV11-1 and TRBJ2-3; D might be TRBD1 (5 bases). The germline V gene has CDR1 SGHAT and CDR2 FQDESV (reference sequence). There are 15 residues in the CDR3. V was clipped by 6 bases and J by 1 base, with 14 bases between them. CDR3 sequence: CASSGRQFRTDTQYF. The CDR3 DNA is TGTGCCAGCAGTGGTAGACAGTTCCGCACAGATACGCAGTATTTT.

The chain has TRBV11-3 and TRBJ2-7; D perhaps matches TRBD2 (5 bases). V lost 4 bases and J 4 bases, leaving 8 bases between the germline ends. The germline gives CDR1 SGHNT, CDR2 YENEEA. This CDR3 has 12 residues. The CDR3 DNA sequence: TGTGCCAGCAGCTCCGGAGGATACGAGCAGTACGTC. This codes for CASSSGGYEQYV.

The V call is TRBV5-1, the J call TRBJ2-5; 7 nucleotides align to TRBD1. The germline gives CDR1 SGHRS, CDR2 YFSETQ. V was pared by 7 bases and J by 1 base, with 10 bases of the junction left unmatched. The CDR3 runs to 15 residues. CDR3 in amino acids: CASHWTGIPQETQYF. The CDR3 DNA reads as TGCGCCAGCCACTGGACAGGTATACCCCAAGAGACCCAGTACTTC.